The subject of this entry is one T cell receptor beta chain. Its antigen is not known. V was cut by 4 bases and J by 8 bases, with 15 bases left in between. CDR1 and CDR2 (germline): SGHNT, YYREEE (reference sequence). This CDR3 region has 13 residues. Here immunoSEQ multiplex PCR was the method, and the copy in TCRdb shows in-frame clones only, minus some. The table shows approximately 640,000 clones, with 90% occurring only once. The data were obtained in a study of shared clonotypes between healthy human individuals. Regarding the study as a whole: Represented diversity (both genetic and exposure-history) was limited by the small number of donors. Compared with memory subsets, naive subsets generally had larger estimated richness.

This receptor was taken from a man aged 18 to 35 in good health. Some clones in this sample may be carry-over from other donors' samples. The sequencing input was memory CD8+ T cells from PBMCs. Subset noted: CD45RO+ cells pooled with CCR7-negative TemRA cells. The chain recombines TRBV5-4 with TRBJ1-1, with D possibly being TRBD1 (6 bases). The CDR3 DNA is TGTGCCAGCAGCCAGGGGCCCACCTTAGAAGCTTTCTTT. It yields the protein CASSQGPTLEAFF.